This T cell receptor (beta chain) comes out of a study of stem cell transplantation in POMP-related autoinflammatory disease. Looking at the study overall: CD8+ T cells were low and CD4+ cells naive-skewed before transplant.

The data were produced by immunoSEQ multiplex PCR, yet TCRdb's version contains in-frame clones alone and is incomplete. The data show about 7,800 clones, with approximately 85% seen just once and 13% held by the top ten. With respect to this clone: Antigen specificity is unknown.

Whole-study results and caveats: Patients with PRAID showed a restricted number of unique TRB V-J gene pairings. A trend toward lower repertoire diversity and greater clonality appeared in every analyzed T-cell subset of PRAID patients.

The origin of this receptor is a human patient with POMP-related autoinflammation and immune dysregulation (PRAID). These T cells may partly come from the graft donor. This sample comprised CD8+ T cells from PBMCs, obtained after stem cell transplantation.

Here the CDR3 reads CASSIGLAVYNEQFF. In DNA form, the CDR3 reads TGTGCCAGTAGTATAGGACTAGCGGTTTACAATGAGCAGTTCTTC. The V call is TRBV19, the J call TRBJ2-1, with 9 nucleotides matching TRBD2. Unmatched junction bases numbered 2, after V lost 1 base and J lost 4 bases. This CDR3 has 15 amino acids. Germline V gene sequence: CDR1 LNHDA, CDR2 SQIVND (reference sequence).